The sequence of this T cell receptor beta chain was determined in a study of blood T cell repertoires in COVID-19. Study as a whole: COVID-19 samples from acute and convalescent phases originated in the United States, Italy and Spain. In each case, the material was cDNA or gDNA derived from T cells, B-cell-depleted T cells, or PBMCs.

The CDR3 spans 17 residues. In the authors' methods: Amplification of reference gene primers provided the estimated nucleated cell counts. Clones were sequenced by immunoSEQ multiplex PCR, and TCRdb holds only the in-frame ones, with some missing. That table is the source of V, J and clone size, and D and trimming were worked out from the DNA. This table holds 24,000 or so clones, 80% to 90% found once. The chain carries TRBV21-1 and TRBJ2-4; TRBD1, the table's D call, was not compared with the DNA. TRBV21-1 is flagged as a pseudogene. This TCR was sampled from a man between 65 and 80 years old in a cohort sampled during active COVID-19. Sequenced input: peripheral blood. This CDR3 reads CASSKAWAVLAKNIQYF. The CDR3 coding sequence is TGTGCCAGCAGCAAAGCCTGGGCAGTACTAGCCAAAAACATTCAGTACTTC.